These 28 T cell receptor beta chains were all obtained from the same sample, sequenced in a study of cytomegalovirus exposure and HLA in healthy donors listed by TCRdb under 2017. Library preparation used the immunoSEQ multiplex PCR assay. For the multiplex PCR, a mixture combining 60 forward primers for TCR Vbeta segments and 13 reverse primers for TCR Jbeta segments was used. In its TCRdb copy, this immuneACCESS table keeps in-frame sequences only and misses some clones. Where compared with another copy, unresolved V genes explain less than half of these, and the others have no known cause. Present in this sample are roughly 98,000 clones, roughly three quarters of which were seen just once. Roughly 8% of the sample is in the top ten clones. The specimen sequenced was PBMCs. These receptor sequences come from a female donor in good health and CMV-seronegative.

The chain recombines TRBV10-3 with TRBJ2-1; D is unresolved. The germline gives CDR1 ENHRY, CDR2 SYGVKD. Trimming removed 0 bases at V and 0 bases at J, with 12 bases between. The CDR3 length is 17 residues. CDR3 sequence (DNA): TGTGCCATCAGTGAGTCCTCATTGGCGGTCTCCTACAATGAGCAGTTCTTC. Residues: CAISESSLAVSYNEQFF.

The V and J genes are TRBV6-1 and TRBJ1-3; TRBD1 aligns across 8 bases. The CDR3 extends over 15 amino acids. V trimming: 6 bases; J trimming: 3 bases; junction bases outside the gene matches: 7. The germline V gene has CDR1 MNHNS and CDR2 SASEGT. In DNA form, the CDR3 reads TGTGCCAGCAGGAGCCAGGGGGCGGGTGGAAACACCATATATTTT. This codes for CASRSQGAGGNTIYF.

By proportion, this clone is medium-sized. The chain recombines TRBV2 with TRBJ2-1; D is possibly TRBD2 (6 bases). The germline V gene encodes CDR1 SNHLY and CDR2 FYNNEI. The CDR3 spans 13 residues. V was shortened by 6 bases and J by 4 bases, with 10 bases between the two germline ends. The CDR3 region has the DNA TGTGCCAGCAGCCCGGGAGTATACAATGAGCAGTTCTTC. Protein sequence: CASSPGVYNEQFF.

The J gene is TRBJ1-1, the V gene TRBV6-5; D perhaps matches TRBD1 (5 bases). The V gene's germline CDR1 is MNHEY and CDR2 SVGAGI. The CDR3 contains 16 residues. Trimming removed 0 bases from V and 0 bases from J, with 11 bases in between. The CDR3, as DNA: TGTGCCAGCAGTTACTCCAGGGTCCTGATGAACACTGAAGCTTTCTTT. It translates to CASSYSRVLMNTEAFF.

In this sample, this clone turned up once. This rearrangement joins TRBV7-9 to TRBJ1-5; weak D call: TRBD1 (6 bases). The CDR3 is made up of 13 amino acids. V lost 5 bases and J lost 4, with 9 bases in between. Germline CDR1 is SEHNR and CDR2 is FQNEAQ (reference sequence). CDR3 in DNA: TGTGCCAGCAGCCCGGACAGAAATCAGCCCCAGCATTTT. Its protein product is CASSPDRNQPQHF.

The chain is built from TRBV29-1 and TRBJ1-2, with 9 positions matching TRBD1. J was trimmed by 6 bases and V by 1 base; bases with no gene match: 3. Germline CDR1 is SQVTM and CDR2 is ANQGSEA. The CDR3 runs 13 residues. The DNA of the CDR3 is TGCAGCGTTGAAGCTCGGACAGGGGATGGCTACACCTTC. The encoded protein is CSVEARTGDGYTF.

The sample holds a few counts of this clone. V is TRBV27 and J is TRBJ2-1; 9 nucleotides align to TRBD1. The CDR3 is made up of 14 amino acids. V shed 6 bases and J 3 bases; nucleotides not matched to a gene: 3. Germline CDR1 MNHEY, CDR2 SMNVEV (reference sequence). This CDR3 reads CASRWTGDYNEQFF. CDR3 nucleotides: TGTGCCAGCAGATGGACAGGGGACTACAATGAGCAGTTCTTC.

This chain links TRBV7-2 with TRBJ1-1; D remains ambiguous. The V gene lost 6 bases and the J gene lost 1 base, with 12 bases spanning the gap. Germline values: CDR1 SGHTA, CDR2 FQGNSA. This CDR3 region has 14 residues. Here the CDR3 DNA reads TGTGCCAGCAGGACATCACTTGGGAACACTGAAGCTTTCTTT. The encoded protein is CASRTSLGNTEAFF.

J is TRBJ2-1 and V is TRBV7-2; weak D call: TRBD2 (6 bases). Germline V gene sequence: CDR1 SGHTA, CDR2 FQGNSA. The CDR3 extends over 15 amino acids. Between the trimmed V and J ends, which lost 7 bases and 2 bases, there was a span of 15 bases. In DNA, the CDR3 is TGTGCCAGCACGCCGCGGGACCGTACCTACAATGAGCAGTTCTTC. It specifies CASTPRDRTYNEQFF.

The chain recombines TRBV2 with TRBJ2-2; D perhaps matches TRBD1 (6 bases). Trimming left V 5 bases short and J 0 bases short, with 19 bases between. The CDR3 is 18 residues long. Germline V gene lookup returns CDR1 SNHLY and CDR2 FYNNEI. The CDR3: CASSHGRTASSNTGELFF. CDR3 coding DNA: TGTGCCAGCAGTCACGGCCGGACAGCTAGTTCGAACACCGGGGAGCTGTTTTTT.

The V gene is TRBV5-1, the J gene TRBJ2-7; 9 nucleotides agree with TRBD1. CDR3 length equals 14 residues. CDR1 is SGHRS, CDR2 YFSETQ, per germline. The trim removed 0 bases at V and 4 bases at J, leaving 2 bases unmatched. In nucleotides, the CDR3 is TGCGCCAGCAGCTTGGAGGGACAGGGTTACGAGCAGTACTTC. Translating gives CASSLEGQGYEQYF.

This chain joins TRBV28 and TRBJ2-7; 9 bases are a match to TRBD1. CDR3 length equals 13 residues. Germline CDR1 MDHEN, CDR2 SYDVKM. V dropped 8 bases and J dropped 2; count of bases not matched to a gene: 4. DNA for the CDR3: TGTGCCAGCGGCGGGACAGGGCCCTACGAGCAGTACTTC. The encoded protein is CASGGTGPYEQYF.

This chain joins TRBV28 and TRBJ1-1, with 8 bases aligning to TRBD1. With 5 bases clipped from V and 0 bases from J, the junction kept 5 bases outside the gene matches. The CDR3 runs to 15 residues. Germline V gives CDR1 MDHEN, CDR2 SYDVKM. CDR3 in amino acids: CASSSGQGLNTEAFF. CDR3 bases: TGTGCCAGCAGTAGTGGACAGGGTTTGAACACTGAAGCTTTCTTT.

This clone was detected only a few times. Written as DNA, the CDR3 is TGTGCCAGTATCCGACGACAGGGCGAAGCTTTCTTT. Protein: CASIRRQGEAFF. The chain carries TRBV19 and TRBJ1-1; 7 nucleotides align to TRBD1. Germline loops: CDR1 LNHDA, CDR2 SQIVND (reference sequence). The CDR3 is 12 amino acids. V was pared by 7 bases and J by 8 bases, with 7 bases of the junction left unmatched.

This chain uses TRBV4-1 with TRBJ1-3; 7 bases are shared with TRBD1. Losses at the gene ends were 6 bases for V and 7 bases for J; bases not matched to a gene: 9. Germline V CDR1 and CDR2: MGHRA, YSYEKL. This CDR3 spans 14 amino acids. The DNA of the CDR3 is TGCGCCAGCAGGGTGACAGGGTCGGATAACACCATATATTTT. It is translated as CASRVTGSDNTIYF.

This chain connects TRBV11-2 to TRBJ2-5, with D perhaps matching TRBD1 (5 bases). CDR1 is SGHAT, CDR2 FQNNGV, per germline. The CDR3 spans 17 residues. Trimming removed 4 bases at V and 0 bases at J, with 18 bases between. CDR3 in amino acids: CASSWPVTERNQETQYF. The CDR3 nucleotides read TGTGCCAGCAGCTGGCCAGTGACAGAGAGAAACCAAGAGACCCAGTACTTC.

This clone was picked up a small number of times. The chain recombines TRBV4-3 with TRBJ2-1; 12 bases are shared with TRBD2. Trimming cost V 3 bases and J 7 bases; bases outside gene matches: 7. The V gene's germline CDR1 is LGHNA and CDR2 YSLEER. The CDR3 is made up of 16 amino acids. The CDR3 reads CASSQGTSGRFNEQFF. The CDR3 nucleotides read TGCGCCAGCAGCCAGGGAACTAGCGGGAGGTTTAATGAGCAGTTCTTC.

The CDR3 DNA follows: TGTGCCAGCAGCTGGAAGGGACAGGGGAATGGCTACACCTTC. It is translated as CASSWKGQGNGYTF. The chain carries TRBV7-2 and TRBJ1-2, with 10 bases lining up with TRBD1. This CDR3 has 14 residues. The V segment lost 4 bases and the J segment 6 bases; nucleotides outside the gene matches: 5. CDR1 is SGHTA and CDR2 is FQGNSA in the germline V gene. Full variable domain (outside the CDR3, taken from reference TRBV7-2 and TRBJ1-2): GAGVSQSPSNKVTEKGKDVELRCDPISGHTALYWYRQSLGQGLEFLIYFQGNSAPDKSGLPSDRFSAERTGGSVSTLTIQRTQQEDSAVYLCASSWKGQGNGYTFGSGTRLTVV.

The genes are TRBV27 and TRBJ1-5; 8 bases map to TRBD1. This CDR3 has 18 amino acids. Germline V gene sequence: CDR1 MNHEY, CDR2 SMNVEV (reference sequence). The trim removed 4 bases at V and 11 bases at J, leaving 22 bases unmatched. This chain's CDR3 is CASSSTFTRGLGRSAQHF. Here the CDR3 DNA reads TGTGCCAGCAGTTCGACTTTCACCAGGGGGCTGGGACGGTCGGCCCAGCATTTT.

V gene TRBV4-3 combines with J gene TRBJ2-2, with D tentatively TRBD2 (6 bases). The V gene lost 1 base and the J gene lost 0 bases, with 24 bases spanning the gap. Per germline, CDR1 LGHNA and CDR2 YSLEER. The CDR3 consists of 21 residues. The CDR3 region is CASSQVGGDLGSFSNTGELFF. The DNA of the CDR3 is TGCGCCAGCAGCCAAGTTGGAGGTGATCTCGGGAGCTTTTCGAACACCGGGGAGCTGTTTTTT.

The gene calls are TRBV7-8 and TRBJ2-7; 7 bases match TRBD2. The germline V gene has CDR1 SGHVS and CDR2 FQNEAQ. The length of the CDR3 is 15 residues. V dropped 3 bases and J dropped 0; count of bases not matched to a gene: 5. The CDR3 spells CASSFGGESSYEQYF. CDR3 coding DNA: TGTGCCAGCAGCTTTGGGGGGGAGAGCTCCTACGAGCAGTACTTC.

V and J are TRBV6-1 and TRBJ2-1; 7 nucleotides match TRBD2. Per germline, CDR1 MNHNS and CDR2 SASEGT. The V segment lost 6 bases and the J segment 6 bases; nucleotides outside the gene matches: 8. The CDR3 consists of 14 residues. The CDR3 sequence: CASSSLAEVNEQFF. The CDR3 bases are TGTGCCAGCAGCAGCCTAGCGGAGGTCAATGAGCAGTTCTTC.

The chain carries TRBV28 and TRBJ2-7; TRBD2 aligns across 10 bases. Germline V lookup: CDR1 MDHEN, CDR2 SYDVKM. J was trimmed by 4 bases and V by 1 base; bases with no gene match: 4. This CDR3 contains 15 residues. CDR3 loop: CASSLLGLALYEQYF. The CDR3 nucleotides read TGTGCCAGCAGTTTATTGGGACTAGCGTTGTACGAGCAGTACTTC.

This chain links TRBV18 with TRBJ2-2; 9 nucleotides match TRBD1. CDR3 length: 16 amino acids. Germline values: CDR1 KGHSH, CDR2 LQKENI. The V gene end was trimmed by 3 bases and the J gene end by 1 base; junction bases not matched to a gene: 3. The CDR3 DNA follows: TGTGCCAGCTCACCTACGGGACAGGGGAACACCGGGGAGCTGTTTTTT. Amino acid sequence: CASSPTGQGNTGELFF.

This sequence joins TRBV11-2 and TRBJ2-3, with 7 bases identical to TRBD2. J gave up 1 base and V 1 base, and 5 bases lay outside the gene matches. CDR1 is SGHAT, CDR2 FQNNGV, per germline. The CDR3 is made up of 16 amino acids. CDR3: CASSLGPAGGTDTQYF. The CDR3, as DNA: TGTGCCAGCAGCTTAGGCCCGGCGGGGGGCACAGATACGCAGTATTTT.

This clone was counted between two and nine times. The V and J genes are TRBV7-2 and TRBJ2-5; 7 bases map to TRBD2. The CDR3 length is 15 residues. V was pared by 2 bases and J by 0 bases, with 3 bases of the junction left unmatched. Germline CDR1 and CDR2: SGHTA and FQGNSA. CDR3 loop: CASSLQRGYQETQYF. Written as DNA, the CDR3 is TGTGCCAGCAGCTTACAGCGGGGTTACCAAGAGACCCAGTACTTC.

This chain uses TRBV27 with TRBJ1-2; D is uncertain. Germline values: CDR1 MNHEY, CDR2 SMNVEV (reference sequence). Trimming took 6 bases from V and 4 from J, leaving 12 bases between them. The CDR3 consists of 13 residues. This chain's CDR3 is CASRPGVGYGYTF. CDR3 sequence (DNA): TGTGCCAGCAGGCCTGGAGTGGGCTATGGCTACACCTTC.

This rearrangement joins TRBV5-1 to TRBJ2-1; D perhaps matches TRBD1 (5 bases). The CDR3 is made up of 14 amino acids. Trimming removed 5 bases at V and 0 bases at J, with 9 bases between. Germline lookup yields CDR1 SGHRS and CDR2 YFSETQ. CDR3 region: CASRSDNSYNEQFF. The CDR3 DNA reads as TGCGCCAGCAGGTCGGACAACTCCTACAATGAGCAGTTCTTC.